This entry concerns a single TCR beta chain. Its antigen remains unidentified. The sample holds other DNA sequences that translate to the same CDR3. The entry originates in a study of shared clonotypes between healthy human individuals. For sorted subsets, 150 to 200 ng DNA per replicate equaled about 27,000 T cell genomes. Per the original methods: ImmunoSEQ output held junction-only sequences without quality scores, so filtering differed. Method: immunoSEQ multiplex PCR; TCRdb's copy keeps in-frame clones and lacks some. That table is the source of V, J and clone size, and D and trimming were worked out from the DNA. Here the sample spans approximately 530,000 clones, 90% to 97% being singletons. All donors qualified as healthy HIV-negative adults and had experienced no recent acute infections or vaccinations. Germline V gene sequence: CDR1 SGHRS, CDR2 YFSETQ. CDR3 length: 12 residues. The V end lost 2 bases, the J end lost 5 bases, and 4 bases lay between the germline ends.

Study findings and constraints: The expectation was that sequencing depth would affect clonotype sharing among donors.

The chain couples TRBV5-1 to TRBJ1-4, with no clear D. This receptor was identified in a woman aged 25-40 years in good health. The specimen sequenced was naive CD4+ T cells sorted from blood. Stated subset: CD45RA+ positively selected. The CDR3 region is CASSFPNEKLFF. The CDR3 DNA is TGCGCCAGCAGCTTTCCGAATGAAAAACTGTTTTTT.